The present TCR beta chain was sequenced within a study of T cells after yellow fever vaccination. Points on this clonotype: Its target is unknown.

Study-level points and caveats: Highly abundant clonotypes carried over from the bulk population could end up in FACS-sorted repertoires as contaminants.

TCRdb reprocessed the 5' RACE reads via MiXCR and lists one record per CDR3 protein. The table lists about 350,000 distinct CDR3 sequences, about 9.9% of them singletons. The V gene's germline CDR1 is MGHDK and CDR2 SYGVNS. This CDR3 has 13 amino acids. V lost 4 bases to trimming and J lost 4 bases, with 5 bases between them. V usage is TRBV25-1 and J usage is TRBJ1-6; D remains unclear. The TCR sequence derives from a man between 18 and 29 years old who received the YFV17D yellow fever vaccine. This specimen was PBMCs, taken on the day of the first yellow fever vaccination. The CDR3, as DNA: TGTGCCAGCAGTGGGATATATAATTCACCCCTCCACTTT. Amino acids: CASSGIYNSPLHF.